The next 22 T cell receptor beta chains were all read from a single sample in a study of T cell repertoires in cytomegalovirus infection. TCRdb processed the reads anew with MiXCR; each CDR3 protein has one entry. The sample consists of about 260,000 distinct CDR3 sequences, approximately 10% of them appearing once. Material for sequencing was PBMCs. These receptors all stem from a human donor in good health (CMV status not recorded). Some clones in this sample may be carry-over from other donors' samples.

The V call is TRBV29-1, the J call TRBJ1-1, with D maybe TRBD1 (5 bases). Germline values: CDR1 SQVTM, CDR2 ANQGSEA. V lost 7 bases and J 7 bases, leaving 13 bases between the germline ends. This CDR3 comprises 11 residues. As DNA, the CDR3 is TGCAGCGCGAAAGGGACGAATGAAGCTTTCTTT. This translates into CSAKGTNEAFF.

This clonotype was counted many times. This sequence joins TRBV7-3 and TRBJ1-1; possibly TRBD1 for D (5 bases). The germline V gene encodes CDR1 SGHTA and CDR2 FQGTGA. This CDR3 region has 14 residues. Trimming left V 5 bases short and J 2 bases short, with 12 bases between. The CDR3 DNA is TGTGCCAGCAGCCCCCGGGGCGGCAACACTGAAGCTTTCTTT. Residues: CASSPRGGNTEAFF.

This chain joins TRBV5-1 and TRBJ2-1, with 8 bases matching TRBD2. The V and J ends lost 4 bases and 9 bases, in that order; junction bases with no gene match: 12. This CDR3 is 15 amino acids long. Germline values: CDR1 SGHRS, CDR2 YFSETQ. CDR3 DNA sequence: TGCGCCAGCAGCCATCAATCGGGGGGGCAGGGTGAGCAGTTCTTC. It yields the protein CASSHQSGGQGEQFF.

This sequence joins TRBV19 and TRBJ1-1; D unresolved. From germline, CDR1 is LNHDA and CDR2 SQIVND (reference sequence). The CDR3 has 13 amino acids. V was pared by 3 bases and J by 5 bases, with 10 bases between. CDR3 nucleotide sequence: TGTGCCAGTAGTATCGTCCGTAAAACTGAAGCTTTCTTT. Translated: CASSIVRKTEAFF.

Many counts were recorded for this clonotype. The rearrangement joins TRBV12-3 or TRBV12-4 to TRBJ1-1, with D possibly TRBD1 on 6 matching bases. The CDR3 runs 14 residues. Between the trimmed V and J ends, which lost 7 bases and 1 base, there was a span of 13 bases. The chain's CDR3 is CASIPGTPNTEAFF. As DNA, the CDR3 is TGTGCCAGCATCCCCGGGACACCGAACACTGAAGCTTTCTTT.

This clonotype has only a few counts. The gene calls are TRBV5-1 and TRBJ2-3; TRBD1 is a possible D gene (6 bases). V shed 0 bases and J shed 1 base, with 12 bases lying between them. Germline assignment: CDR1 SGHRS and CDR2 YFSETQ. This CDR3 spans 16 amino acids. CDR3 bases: TGCGCCAGCAGCTTGGCTAGTGCAGGGGGCACAGATACGCAGTATTTT. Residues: CASSLASAGGTDTQYF.

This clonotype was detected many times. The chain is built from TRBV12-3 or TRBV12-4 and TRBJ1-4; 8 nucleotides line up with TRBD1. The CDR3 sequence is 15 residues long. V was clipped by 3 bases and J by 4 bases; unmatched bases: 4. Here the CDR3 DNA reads TGTGCCAGCAGTTTGAGGACAGGGATTAATGAAAAACTGTTTTTT. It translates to CASSLRTGINEKLFF.

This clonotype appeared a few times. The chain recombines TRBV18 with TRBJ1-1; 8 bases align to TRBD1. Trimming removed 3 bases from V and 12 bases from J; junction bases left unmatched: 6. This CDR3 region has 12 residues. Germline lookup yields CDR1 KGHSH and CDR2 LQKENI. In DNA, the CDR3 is TGTGCCAGCTCACCTGACAGGGGAGAGTCTTTCTTT. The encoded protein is CASSPDRGESFF.

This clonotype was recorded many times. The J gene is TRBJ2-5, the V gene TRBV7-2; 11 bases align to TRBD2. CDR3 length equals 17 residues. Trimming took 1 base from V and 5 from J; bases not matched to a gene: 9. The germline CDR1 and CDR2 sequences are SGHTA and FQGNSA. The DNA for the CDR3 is TGTGCCAGCAGCTTAGGGGTAGCGGGAGGGCCTAGGGAGACCCAGTACTTC. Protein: CASSLGVAGGPRETQYF.

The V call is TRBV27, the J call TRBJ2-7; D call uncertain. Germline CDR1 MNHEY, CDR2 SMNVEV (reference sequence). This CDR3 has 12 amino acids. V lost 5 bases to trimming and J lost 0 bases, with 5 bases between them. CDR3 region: CASSTTSYEQYF. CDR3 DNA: TGTGCCAGCAGTACCACCTCCTACGAGCAGTACTTC.

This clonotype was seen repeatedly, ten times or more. CDR3 protein: CAWSLRDVYEQYF. DNA for the CDR3: TGTGCCTGGAGCCTCCGGGACGTCTACGAGCAGTACTTC. The chain employs TRBV30 and TRBJ2-7; either TRBD1 or TRBD2 may fit D (5 bases each). CDR3 length: 13 amino acids. Germline V gene data show CDR1 as GTSNPN and CDR2 as SVGIG (reference sequence). Trimming removed 3 bases from V and 3 bases from J, with 12 bases in between.

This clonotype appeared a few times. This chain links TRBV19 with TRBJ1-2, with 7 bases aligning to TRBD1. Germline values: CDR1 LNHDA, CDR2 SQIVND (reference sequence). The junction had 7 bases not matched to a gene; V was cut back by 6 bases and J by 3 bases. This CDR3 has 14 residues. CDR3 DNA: TGTGCCAGTAGCAAGACCGGGACAGACTATGGCTACACCTTC. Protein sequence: CASSKTGTDYGYTF.

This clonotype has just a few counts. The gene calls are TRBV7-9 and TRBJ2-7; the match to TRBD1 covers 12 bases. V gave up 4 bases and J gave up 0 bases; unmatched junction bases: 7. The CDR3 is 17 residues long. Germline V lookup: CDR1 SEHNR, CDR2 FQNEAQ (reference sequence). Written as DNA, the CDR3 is TGTGCCAGCAGCTCCCGGGACAGGGGGCAACTCTCCTACGAGCAGTACTTC. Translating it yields CASSSRDRGQLSYEQYF. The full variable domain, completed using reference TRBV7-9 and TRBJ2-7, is DTGVSQNPRHKITKRGQNVTFRCDPISEHNRLYWYRQTLGQGPEFLTYFQNEAQLEKSRLLSDRFSAERPKGSFSTLEIQRTEQGDSAMYLCASSSRDRGQLSYEQYFGPGTRLTVT.

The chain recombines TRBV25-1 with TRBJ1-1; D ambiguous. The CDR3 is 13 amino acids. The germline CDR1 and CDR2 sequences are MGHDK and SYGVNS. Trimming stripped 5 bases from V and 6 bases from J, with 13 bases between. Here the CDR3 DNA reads TGTGCCAGCAGTCAGGACCTTGGGTCTGAAGCTTTCTTT. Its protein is CASSQDLGSEAFF. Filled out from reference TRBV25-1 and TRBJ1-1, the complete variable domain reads EADIYQTPRYLVIGTGKKITLECSQTMGHDKMYWYQQDPGMELHLIHYSYGVNSTEKGDLSSESTVSRIRTEHFPLTLESARPSHTSQYLCASSQDLGSEAFFGQGTRLTVV.

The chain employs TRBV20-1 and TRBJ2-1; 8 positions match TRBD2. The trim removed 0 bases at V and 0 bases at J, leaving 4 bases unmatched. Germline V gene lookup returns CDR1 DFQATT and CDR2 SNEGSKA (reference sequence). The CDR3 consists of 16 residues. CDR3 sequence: CSARDLAGPSYNEQFF. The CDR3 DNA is TGCAGTGCTAGAGACTTAGCGGGGCCCTCCTACAATGAGCAGTTCTTC.

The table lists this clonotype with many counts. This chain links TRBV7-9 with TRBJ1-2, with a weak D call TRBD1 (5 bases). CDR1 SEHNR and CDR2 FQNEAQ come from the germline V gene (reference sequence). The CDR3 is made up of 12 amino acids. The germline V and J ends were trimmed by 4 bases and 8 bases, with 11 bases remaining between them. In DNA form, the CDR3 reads TGTGCCAGCAGCTCGGGGACGAACGGCTACACCTTC. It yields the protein CASSSGTNGYTF.

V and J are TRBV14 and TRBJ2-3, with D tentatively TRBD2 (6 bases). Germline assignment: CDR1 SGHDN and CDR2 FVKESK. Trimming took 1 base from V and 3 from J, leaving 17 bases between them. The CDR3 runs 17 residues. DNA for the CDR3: TGTGCCAGCAGCCAAGGTGTGTTAGCGGTTGGGACAGATACGCAGTATTTT. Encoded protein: CASSQGVLAVGTDTQYF.

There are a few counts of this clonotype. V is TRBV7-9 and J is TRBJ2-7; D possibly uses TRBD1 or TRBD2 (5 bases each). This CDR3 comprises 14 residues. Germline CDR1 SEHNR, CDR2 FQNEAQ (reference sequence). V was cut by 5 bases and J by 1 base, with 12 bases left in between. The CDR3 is CASSPGAASYEQYF. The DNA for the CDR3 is TGTGCCAGCAGCCCCGGGGCGGCGTCCTACGAGCAGTACTTC. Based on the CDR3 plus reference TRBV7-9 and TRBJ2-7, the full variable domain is DTGVSQNPRHKITKRGQNVTFRCDPISEHNRLYWYRQTLGQGPEFLTYFQNEAQLEKSRLLSDRFSAERPKGSFSTLEIQRTEQGDSAMYLCASSPGAASYEQYFGPGTRLTVT.

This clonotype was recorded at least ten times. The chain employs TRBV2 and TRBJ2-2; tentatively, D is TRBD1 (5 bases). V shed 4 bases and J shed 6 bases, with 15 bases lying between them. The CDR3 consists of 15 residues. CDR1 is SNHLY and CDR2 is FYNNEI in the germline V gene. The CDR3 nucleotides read TGTGCCAGCAGTGTTGACAGCAACCGGGCCGGGGAGCTGTTTTTT. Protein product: CASSVDSNRAGELFF. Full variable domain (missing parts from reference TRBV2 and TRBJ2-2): EPEVTQTPSHQVTQMGQEVILRCVPISNHLYFYWYRQILGQKVEFLVSFYNNEISEKSEIFDDQFSVERPDGSNFTLKIRSTKLEDSAMYFCASSVDSNRAGELFFGEGSRLTVL.

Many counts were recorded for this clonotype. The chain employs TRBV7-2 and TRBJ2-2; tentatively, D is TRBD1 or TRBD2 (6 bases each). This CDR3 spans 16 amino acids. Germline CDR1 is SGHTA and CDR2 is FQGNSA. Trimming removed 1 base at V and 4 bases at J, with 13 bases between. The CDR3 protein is CASSLEGGLPTGELFF. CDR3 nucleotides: TGTGCCAGCAGCTTAGAAGGGGGACTCCCCACCGGGGAGCTGTTTTTT.

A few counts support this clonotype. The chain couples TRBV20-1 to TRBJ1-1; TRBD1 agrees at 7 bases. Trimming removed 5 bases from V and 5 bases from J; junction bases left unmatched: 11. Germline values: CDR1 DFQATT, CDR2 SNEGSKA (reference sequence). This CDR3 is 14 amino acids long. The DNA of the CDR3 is TGCAGTGCTCACACCCTACAGGGGCCGACTGAAGCTTTCTTT. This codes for CSAHTLQGPTEAFF.

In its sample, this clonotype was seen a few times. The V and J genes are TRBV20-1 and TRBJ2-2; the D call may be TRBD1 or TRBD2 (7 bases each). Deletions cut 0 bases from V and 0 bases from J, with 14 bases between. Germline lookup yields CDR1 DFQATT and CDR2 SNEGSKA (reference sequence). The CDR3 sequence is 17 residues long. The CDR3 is CSARDGSGTANTGELFF. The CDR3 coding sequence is TGCAGTGCTAGAGACGGAAGCGGGACAGCGAACACCGGGGAGCTGTTTTTT.